The 20 T cell receptor beta chains below come from one sample, sequenced in a study of T-cell memory formation after mild COVID-19. TCRdb redid the calling of the 5' RACE reads with MiXCR, one entry per CDR3 protein. The table records roughly 610,000 distinct CDR3 sequences, around 16% of them present only once. The sequenced material came from PBMCs or a T cell subset sorted from them (not recorded which). Receptors originate from an adult woman who had mild COVID-19 (a few samples of this study predate the infection). Cell type and time point are not known.

The V call is TRBV7-9, the J call TRBJ1-6; 7 bases align to TRBD1. V was clipped by 5 bases and J by 7 bases; unmatched bases: 11. The CDR3 spans 16 residues. Germline V gene data show CDR1 as SEHNR and CDR2 as FQNEAQ (reference sequence). The CDR3 protein is CASSRQTGVPNSPLHF. The CDR3 bases are TGTGCCAGCAGCCGTCAAACAGGGGTGCCGAATTCACCCCTCCACTTT.

The rearrangement uses TRBV12-3 or TRBV12-4 and TRBJ1-5, with 7 bases lining up with TRBD1. The CDR3 has 18 residues. V dropped 6 bases and J dropped 0; count of bases not matched to a gene: 14. CDR3 nucleotide sequence: TGTGCCAGCAGCTCTCGGGACAGCGCGTATTCTAGCAATCAGCCCCAGCATTTT. Amino acids: CASSSRDSAYSSNQPQHF.

This clonotype was seen many times. The rearrangement uses TRBV5-4 and TRBJ2-4, with D hard to call. Trimming removed 0 bases from V and 7 bases from J, with 11 bases in between. CDR1 and CDR2 (germline): SGHNT, YYREEE (reference sequence). The CDR3 runs to 14 residues. CDR3 nucleotide sequence: TGTGCCAGCAGCTTGGGCCTCGGTGATAACATTCAGTACTTC. This gives the protein CASSLGLGDNIQYF.

This chain links TRBV20-1 with TRBJ2-5, with D possibly being TRBD1 or TRBD2 (5 bases each). Germline values: CDR1 DFQATT, CDR2 SNEGSKA (reference sequence). The CDR3 runs 13 residues. Trimming stripped 4 bases from V and 2 bases from J, with 11 bases between. The CDR3: CSATRDAQETQYF. The DNA of the CDR3 is TGCAGTGCTACCCGGGACGCACAAGAGACCCAGTACTTC.

This clonotype was observed a few times. The gene calls are TRBV12-3 or TRBV12-4 and TRBJ1-5; no definite D call. The CDR3 length is 16 residues. V dropped 4 bases and J dropped 3 bases, with 16 bases sitting between them. CDR3 in amino acids: CASSSITGLFNQPQHF. CDR3 bases: TGTGCCAGCAGTTCCATCACGGGCCTTTTCAATCAGCCCCAGCATTTT.

The rearrangement joins TRBV11-2 to TRBJ2-7; 7 bases line up with TRBD1. The CDR3 runs 14 residues. Germline loops: CDR1 SGHAT, CDR2 FQNNGV. The ends lost 5 bases at V and 1 base at J; junction bases unmatched: 5. The CDR3 nucleotides are TGTGCCAGCAGCACGGCGACAGGGTCCTACGAGCAGTACTTC. It yields the protein CASSTATGSYEQYF.

A single count supports this clonotype. The chain uses TRBV20-1 and TRBJ2-3; D uncertain. Trimming stripped 3 bases from V and 5 bases from J, with 12 bases between. There are 13 residues in the CDR3. Germline loops: CDR1 DFQATT, CDR2 SNEGSKA (reference sequence). The DNA for the CDR3 is TGCAGTGCTAGGACAAATTATGGAGATACGCAGTATTTT. Amino acids: CSARTNYGDTQYF.

This clonotype occurred a few times. This rearrangement joins TRBV5-5 to TRBJ1-2; no clear D gene. V was shortened by 4 bases and J by 8 bases, with 12 bases between the two germline ends. In germline, CDR1 is SGHKS, CDR2 YYEKEE (reference sequence). CDR3 length: 12 residues. The CDR3 loop is CASSPRLGGYTF. For the CDR3, the DNA is TGTGCCAGCAGCCCCCGGTTAGGGGGCTACACCTTC.

At least ten counts were recorded for this clonotype. This chain uses TRBV29-1 with TRBJ2-5, with TRBD2 matching over 14 bases. CDR3 length: 16 residues. V was clipped by 3 bases and J by 4 bases; unmatched bases: 7. Germline V gene lookup returns CDR1 SQVTM and CDR2 ANQGSEA. CDR3 region: CSVEGTSGSGGETQYF. CDR3 bases: TGCAGCGTTGAGGGGACTAGCGGGAGCGGAGGAGAGACCCAGTACTTC.

This clonotype was seen more than once but under ten times. V usage is TRBV15 and J usage is TRBJ2-5, with 7 bases fitting TRBD2. CDR1 and CDR2 (germline): LNHNV, YYDKDF (reference sequence). The CDR3 covers 15 residues. V lost 5 bases, J lost 3 bases, and 9 bases stayed unmatched. Here the CDR3 reads CATSEGRAGEETQYF. For the CDR3, the DNA is TGTGCCACCAGCGAGGGGCGCGCGGGGGAAGAGACCCAGTACTTC.

There are a few counts of this clonotype. The V and J genes are TRBV29-1 and TRBJ1-5; possible D gene TRBD1, 5 bases. The CDR3 covers 14 residues. Per germline, CDR1 SQVTM and CDR2 ANQGSEA. V was shortened by 4 bases and J by 2 bases, with 12 bases between the two germline ends. The CDR3 nucleotides are TGCAGCGTTGCAGTGACAGCGGGCAATCAGCCCCAGCATTTT. Amino acids: CSVAVTAGNQPQHF.

V usage is TRBV12-3 or TRBV12-4 and J usage is TRBJ1-2; no clear D. The CDR3 loop spans 13 amino acids. V lost 4 bases, J lost 4 bases, and 10 bases lay in between. The CDR3 nucleotides are TGTGCCAGCAGTTACGGGGAGGCCTATGGCTACACCTTC. It codes for CASSYGEAYGYTF.

Only a few counts were recorded for this clonotype. The V and J genes are TRBV20-1 and TRBJ1-1; the D is unclear. From germline, CDR1 is DFQATT and CDR2 SNEGSKA (reference sequence). V was pared by 0 bases and J by 1 base, with 15 bases between. The CDR3 loop spans 16 amino acids. CDR3 amino acids: CSARDLNVKRNTEAFF. The DNA for the CDR3 is TGCAGTGCTAGAGATCTTAATGTGAAGAGGAACACTGAAGCTTTCTTT.

The chain combines TRBV21-1 with TRBJ2-4; the D call in the table, TRBD1, was not verified against the DNA. TRBV21-1 is a pseudogene segment. The CDR3 is 17 amino acids. As DNA, the CDR3 is TGTGCCAGCAGACATGAGGGACACAATCTAGCCAAAAACATTCAGTACTTC. It specifies CASRHEGHNLAKNIQYF.

This clonotype was observed a handful of times. The V call is TRBV7-9, the J call TRBJ2-1, with 9 bases aligning to TRBD2. V dropped 6 bases and J dropped 10; count of bases not matched to a gene: 13. Germline V gives CDR1 SEHNR, CDR2 FQNEAQ (reference sequence). This CDR3 region has 15 residues. The DNA for the CDR3 is TGTGCCAGCAGTTTTACCGGGACTAGCCCGGGGGAGCAGTTCTTC. Residues: CASSFTGTSPGEQFF.

This clonotype turned up a few times. This rearrangement joins TRBV7-9 to TRBJ1-1; 9 bases are shared with TRBD1. Looked up from germline, CDR1 is SEHNR and CDR2 is FQNEAQ (reference sequence). Losses at the gene ends were 5 bases for V and 5 bases for J; bases not matched to a gene: 12. The CDR3 runs 16 residues. The CDR3 is CASSRAVTGGYTEAFF. The CDR3 DNA sequence: TGTGCCAGCAGCCGAGCTGTGACAGGGGGGTATACTGAAGCTTTCTTT.

This chain connects TRBV12-3 or TRBV12-4 to TRBJ1-4; 10 bases fit TRBD1. The CDR3 length is 15 residues. V trimming: 5 bases; J trimming: 8 bases; junction bases outside the gene matches: 8. CDR3 coding DNA: TGTGCCAGCAGTCCGGGACAGGGGTTTGACGAAAAACTGTTTTTT. Encoded protein: CASSPGQGFDEKLFF.

This clonotype was detected only a few times. The chain combines TRBV6-5 with TRBJ2-2; 10 bases map to TRBD1. CDR3 length: 15 residues. Germline V gene lookup returns CDR1 MNHEY and CDR2 SVGAGI. V lost 10 bases, J lost 5 bases, and 10 bases stayed unmatched. The CDR3 is CAIRQGAPGTGELFF. DNA for the CDR3: TGTGCCATAAGACAGGGGGCGCCGGGGACCGGGGAGCTGTTTTTT.

The V and J genes are TRBV24-1 and TRBJ2-2; possible D gene TRBD1, 5 bases. Germline CDR1 is KGHDR and CDR2 is SFDVKD. The CDR3 spans 13 residues. The germline V and J ends were trimmed by 6 bases and 1 base, with 5 bases remaining between them. The DNA for the CDR3 is TGTGCCACCAGTCAGGGGAACACCGGGGAGCTGTTTTTT. This encodes CATSQGNTGELFF.

This clonotype turned up a few times. The V gene is TRBV7-9, the J gene TRBJ2-7; 7 positions match TRBD2. The CDR3 totals 14 residues. Trimming removed 0 bases from V and 2 bases from J; junction bases left unmatched: 1. Germline CDR1 is SEHNR and CDR2 is FQNEAQ (reference sequence). The CDR3 here is CASSLAGTTYEQYF. CDR3 nucleotide sequence: TGTGCCAGCAGCTTAGCGGGGACTACCTACGAGCAGTACTTC.